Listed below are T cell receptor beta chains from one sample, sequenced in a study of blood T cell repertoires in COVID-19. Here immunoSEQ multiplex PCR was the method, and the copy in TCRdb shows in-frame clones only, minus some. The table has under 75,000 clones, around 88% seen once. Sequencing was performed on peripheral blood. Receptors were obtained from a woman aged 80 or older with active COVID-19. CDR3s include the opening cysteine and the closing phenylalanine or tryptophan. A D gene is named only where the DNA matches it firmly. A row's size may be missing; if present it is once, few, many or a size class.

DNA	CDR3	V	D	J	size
TGTGCCAGCAGTTTATCGGGCTGGGGCAATCAGCCCCAGCATTTT	CASSLSGWGNQPQHF	TRBV27	-	TRBJ1-5	-
TGTGCCAGCAGGTTGTTTATAGGGGTCAATGAGCAGTTCTTC	CASRLFIGVNEQFF	TRBV7-8	-	TRBJ2-1	once
TGTGCCAGCAGCCCAAGGACTCCAGCGCAGTATTTT	CASSPRTPAQYF	TRBV7-2	-	TRBJ2-3	once
TGTGCCAGCTCACCAGGGCTGCGGGCAGGGGGCTCCGAGCAGTACTTC	CASSPGLRAGGSEQYF	TRBV18	TRBD1	TRBJ2-7	-
TGTGCCACCAGCATACTAGTCTCCTACGAGCAGTACTTC	CATSILVSYEQYF	TRBV15	-	TRBJ2-7	-
TGTGCCAGCAGCGGACAGGGGAATGAGCAGTTCTTC	CASSGQGNEQFF	TRBV11-2	TRBD1	TRBJ2-1	-
TGTGCCAGCAGCTCGGAGGGGGGGCACTTTGAAGCTTTCTTT	CASSSEGGHFEAFF	TRBV6-5	-	TRBJ1-1	-
TGTGCCAGCAGCTTAAGCGGATCCAACACTGAAGCTTTCTTT	CASSLSGSNTEAFF	TRBV7-9	-	TRBJ1-1	-
TGTGCCAGCAGCTTAGGGCGTCGCAGGGGGCGGGAGTATGGCTACACCTTC	CASSLGRRRGREYGYTF	TRBV7-8	TRBD1	TRBJ1-2	-
TGTGCCAGCAAAGGCGGGACTGATTCCTACGAGCAGTACTTC	CASKGGTDSYEQYF	TRBV2	-	TRBJ2-7	-
TGTGCCAGCAGCTTGAGTGGGCCAAGCACAGATACGCAGTATTTT	CASSLSGPSTDTQYF	TRBV5-4	-	TRBJ2-3	-